A selection of T cell receptor beta chains follows, all from one sample in a study of spatial heterogeneity in lung cancer. MiXCR, run by TCRdb on the 5' RACE reads, gives a single entry per CDR3 protein. This sample carries some 34,000 distinct CDR3 sequences, approximately 6.8% of them seen once, and the ten largest clones take over 25%. The sample consisted of PBMCs, taken at surgery. These TCRs come from a female donor with early-stage non-small cell lung cancer. Each CDR3 is given with its conserved first and last residue. Fields, in order: V gene, J gene, D gene, CDR3 length, clone size, CDR3 protein, CDR3 DNA. A D gene is named only where the DNA matches it firmly. Clone size, where shown, is once, few, many, or a class for clones that have expanded.

v_call: TRBV7-9; j_call: TRBJ2-7; d_call: NA; cdr3_length: 14; clone_size: many; cdr3_aa: CASSLTGGAYEQYF; cdr3_nt: TGTGCCAGCAGCTTAACGGGCGGTGCTTACGAGCAGTACTTC
v_call: TRBV12-3/TRBV12-4; j_call: TRBJ1-1; d_call: NA; cdr3_length: 11; clone_size: many; cdr3_aa: CASSSNTEAFF; cdr3_nt: TGTGCCAGCAGTTCAAACACTGAAGCTTTCTTT
v_call: TRBV28; j_call: TRBJ2-1; d_call: NA; cdr3_length: 14; clone_size: NA; cdr3_aa: CASSLSASVGEQFF; cdr3_nt: TGTGCCAGCAGTTTATCCGCTAGCGTAGGTGAGCAGTTCTTC
v_call: TRBV10-3; j_call: TRBJ1-1; d_call: NA; cdr3_length: 12; clone_size: many; cdr3_aa: CAISEADTEAFF; cdr3_nt: TGTGCCATCAGTGAGGCGGACACTGAAGCTTTCTTT
v_call: TRBV20-1; j_call: TRBJ2-7; d_call: TRBD1; cdr3_length: 14; clone_size: many; cdr3_aa: CSAVPGQVTYEQYF; cdr3_nt: TGCAGTGCAGTACCGGGACAGGTGACCTACGAGCAGTACTTC
v_call: TRBV20-1; j_call: TRBJ2-1; d_call: TRBD2; cdr3_length: 17; clone_size: few; cdr3_aa: CSARSDSGTSGYNEQFF; cdr3_nt: TGCAGTGCGCGGTCCGATTCCGGGACTAGCGGCTACAATGAGCAGTTCTTC
v_call: TRBV21-1; j_call: TRBJ2-1; d_call: NA; cdr3_length: 16; clone_size: NA; cdr3_aa: CASSKKEMGPTNEEFF; cdr3_nt: TGTGCCAGCAGCAAGAAGGAAATGGGCCCGACCAATGAGGAGTTCTTC
v_call: TRBV7-2; j_call: TRBJ2-7; d_call: NA; cdr3_length: 15; clone_size: few; cdr3_aa: CASSPQRERGTEQYF; cdr3_nt: TGTGCCAGCAGCCCACAAAGGGAAAGGGGGACGGAGCAGTACTTC
v_call: TRBV19; j_call: TRBJ1-2; d_call: TRBD1; cdr3_length: 14; clone_size: many; cdr3_aa: CATADRDGNYGYTF; cdr3_nt: TGTGCCACCGCCGACAGGGATGGGAACTATGGCTACACCTTC
v_call: TRBV12-3/TRBV12-4; j_call: TRBJ2-7; d_call: NA; cdr3_length: 13; clone_size: many; cdr3_aa: CASSRSVPYEQYF; cdr3_nt: TGTGCCAGCAGTCGCTCAGTTCCATACGAGCAGTACTTC
v_call: TRBV30; j_call: TRBJ2-7; d_call: NA; cdr3_length: 15; clone_size: NA; cdr3_aa: CAWSDEGRSSYEQYF; cdr3_nt: TGTGCCTGGAGTGATGAGGGGAGAAGCTCCTACGAGCAGTACTTC
v_call: TRBV9; j_call: TRBJ2-5; d_call: NA; cdr3_length: 14; clone_size: NA; cdr3_aa: CASSVAGRGETQYF; cdr3_nt: TGTGCCAGCAGCGTAGCGGGGCGCGGAGAGACCCAGTACTTC
v_call: TRBV6-1; j_call: TRBJ2-3; d_call: NA; cdr3_length: 17; clone_size: NA; cdr3_aa: CASSEAGGTTSTDTQYF; cdr3_nt: TGTGCCAGCAGTGAAGCAGGAGGGACCACTAGCACAGATACGCAGTATTTT
v_call: TRBV18; j_call: TRBJ1-1; d_call: NA; cdr3_length: 12; clone_size: many; cdr3_aa: CASSAQNTEAFF; cdr3_nt: TGTGCCAGCTCAGCACAGAACACTGAAGCTTTCTTT
v_call: TRBV4-3; j_call: TRBJ2-3; d_call: TRBD2; cdr3_length: 17; clone_size: many; cdr3_aa: CASSQAPLAGGADTQYF; cdr3_nt: TGCGCCAGCAGCCAAGCCCCTCTAGCGGGAGGGGCAGATACGCAGTATTTT
v_call: TRBV15; j_call: TRBJ2-3; d_call: NA; cdr3_length: 16; clone_size: few; cdr3_aa: CATSSPQETRTDTQYF; cdr3_nt: TGTGCCACCAGCAGCCCCCAGGAAACTAGAACAGATACGCAGTATTTT
v_call: TRBV10-3; j_call: TRBJ2-2; d_call: NA; cdr3_length: 15; clone_size: many; cdr3_aa: CAIRPTGMGTGELFF; cdr3_nt: TGTGCCATCAGGCCTACAGGGATGGGCACCGGGGAGCTGTTTTTT
v_call: TRBV19; j_call: TRBJ2-2; d_call: NA; cdr3_length: 14; clone_size: NA; cdr3_aa: CASKYTENTGELFF; cdr3_nt: TGTGCCAGTAAATACACCGAAAACACCGGGGAGCTGTTTTTT
v_call: TRBV14; j_call: TRBJ2-2; d_call: NA; cdr3_length: 16; clone_size: NA; cdr3_aa: CASSRLREANTGELFF; cdr3_nt: TGTGCCAGCAGCCGTCTCCGCGAAGCGAACACCGGGGAGCTGTTTTTT
v_call: TRBV6-2/TRBV6-3; j_call: TRBJ2-7; d_call: NA; cdr3_length: 12; clone_size: NA; cdr3_aa: CASSVYSYEQYF; cdr3_nt: TGTGCCAGCAGTGTTTATTCCTACGAGCAGTACTTC
v_call: TRBV7-2; j_call: TRBJ2-3; d_call: NA; cdr3_length: 16; clone_size: few; cdr3_aa: CASSLTVVYSADTQYF; cdr3_nt: TGTGCCAGCAGCTTAACGGTCGTTTACTCTGCAGATACGCAGTATTTT
v_call: TRBV28; j_call: TRBJ2-5; d_call: TRBD1; cdr3_length: 14; clone_size: NA; cdr3_aa: CASWDRGLGETQYF; cdr3_nt: TGTGCCAGCTGGGACAGGGGGCTGGGTGAGACCCAGTACTTC
v_call: TRBV6-2/TRBV6-3; j_call: TRBJ1-1; d_call: NA; cdr3_length: 13; clone_size: many; cdr3_aa: CASSLVPNTEAFF; cdr3_nt: TGTGCCAGCAGTTTAGTTCCGAACACTGAAGCTTTCTTT
v_call: TRBV20-1; j_call: TRBJ1-2; d_call: NA; cdr3_length: 13; clone_size: many; cdr3_aa: CSARKQGGDGYTF; cdr3_nt: TGCAGTGCCCGGAAACAGGGAGGTGATGGCTACACCTTC